This TCR beta chain appears in the sequencing data of a study of blood T cell repertoires in COVID-19 (TCRdb year 2020). For the wider study: Samples covering the acute and convalescent phases of COVID-19 were provided by collaborators in the United States, Italy and Spain. The material from the prospective study consisted of cDNA or gDNA derived from T cells, B-cell-depleted T cells, or PBMCs. The dataset comprised deeply sampled blood TCRbeta repertoires from subjects exposed to, actively infected with, or recovered from COVID-19. The repertoires were made available in a free public database intended to serve as a resource for research on the immune response to SARS-CoV-2. Samples came from the ongoing ImmuneRACE study (first 160 participants) plus 1,254 subjects from 6 global collaborators. A de-identified subject ID, COVID-19 status, age in years and sex were almost always included in the sample metadata. Where available, HLA class I and class II types were obtained from metadata supplied by the sample provider rather than from assay-based typing. Points the paper makes about the study in general: Clinical and demographic metadata were provided uncurated, with the amount varying by source and participant.

Of note for this clone: Its target antigen remains unknown. One base away there is no much larger clone; base qualities are not given.

The CDR3, cysteine through phenylalanine, is 15 amino acids long. Only CDR3 DNA is held: 45 bases, read in frame from base 1. A distance of 14 bases separates the germline ends of V and J, which lose 2 bases and 4 bases respectively. From a lookup of the germline V gene (reference sequence), CDR1 and CDR2 are MNHNY and SVGAGI. In the prospective study, participants were about 18 to 100 years old, resided in fewer than 25 geographic areas of the United States, and were enrolled through a virtual design. Cohort assignment in the prospective study relied on participant-reported clinical history from a screening survey and a study questionnaire. Each participant in the prospective study had whole blood, serum and a nasopharyngeal or oropharyngeal swab collected by mobile phlebotomists. Additional blood draws and questionnaires over an approximately 2-month period could optionally be provided by prospective study participants. Prospective study blood samples were shipped either frozen or at room temperature before DNA extraction.

TCRbeta CDR3 regions were amplified from genomic DNA using the immunoSEQ Assay, a bias-controlled multiplex PCR. The study's processing was this. The number of nucleated cells in each sample was estimated from the amplification of reference gene primers within the assay. To quantify the absolute abundance of each unique TCRbeta CDR3 rearrangement, sequence reads were collapsed and filtered. For each sample, productive Simpson clonality was calculated as the square root of Simpson's diversity index across productive rearrangements. Here the immuneACCESS table is served through TCRdb, limited to in-frame sequences with V and J called. Missing clones are a known gap in these copies; in checked studies unresolved V genes cover under half, and the rest lacks a known reason. V and J calls plus clone size are reproduced from that table; the DNA served to infer D and trimming. The sample yields under 350,000 clones; approximately 83% were counted once. The top ten constitute 4% to 5.5% of the sample.

Source material: PBMCs or T cells enriched from blood (not recorded which). The sequence is built from TRBV6-6 and TRBJ2-5; perhaps TRBD2 is the D gene, with 5 bases matching. The sequence derives from a woman aged 35 to 49 with acute COVID-19. The CDR3 region: CASSYGSPPRETQYF. In nucleotides, the sequence is TGTGCCAGCAGTTACGGGAGCCCGCCCCGAGAGACCCAGTACTTC.